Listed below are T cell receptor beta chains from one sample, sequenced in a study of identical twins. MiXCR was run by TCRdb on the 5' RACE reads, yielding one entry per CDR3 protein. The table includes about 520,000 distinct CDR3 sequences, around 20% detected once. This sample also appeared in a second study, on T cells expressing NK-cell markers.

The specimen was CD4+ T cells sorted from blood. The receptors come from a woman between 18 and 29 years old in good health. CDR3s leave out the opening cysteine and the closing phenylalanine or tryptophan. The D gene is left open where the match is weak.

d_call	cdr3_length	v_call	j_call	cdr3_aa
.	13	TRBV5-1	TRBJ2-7	ASSRGGAENYEQY
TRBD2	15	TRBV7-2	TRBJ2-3	ASSFQLAGANTDTQY
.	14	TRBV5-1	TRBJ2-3	ASSLMTAGAPDTQY
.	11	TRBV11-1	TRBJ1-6	ASSPQHDSPLH
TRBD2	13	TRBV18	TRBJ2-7	ASSPGVAGVYEQY
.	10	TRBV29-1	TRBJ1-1	SVVLRTTEAF
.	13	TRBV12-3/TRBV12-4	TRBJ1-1	ASSPVGGVSTEAF
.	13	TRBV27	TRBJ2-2	ASSLRAGVAGELF
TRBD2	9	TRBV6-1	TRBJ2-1	ASGALAGRF
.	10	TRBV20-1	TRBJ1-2	SASKINYGYT
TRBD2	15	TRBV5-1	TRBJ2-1	ASSVGLAGGQYNEQF
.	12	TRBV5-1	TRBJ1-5	ASSLDYSNQPQH
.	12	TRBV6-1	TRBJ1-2	ASGGPKANYGYT
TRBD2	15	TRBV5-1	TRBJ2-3	ASSLARTSAEADTQY
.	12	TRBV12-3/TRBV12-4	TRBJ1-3	ASSWRISGNTIY
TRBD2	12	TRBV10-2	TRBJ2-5	ATQTSGGAMAQY
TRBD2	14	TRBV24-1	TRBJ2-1	ATSDAASGVYNEQF
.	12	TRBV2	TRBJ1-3	ASTEEGGGNTIY
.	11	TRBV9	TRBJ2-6	ASGRMGGNVLT
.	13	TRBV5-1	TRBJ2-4	ASSLEPTGLNIQY
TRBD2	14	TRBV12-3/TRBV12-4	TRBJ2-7	ASSLTGTSGSYEQY
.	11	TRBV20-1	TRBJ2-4	SASRASKNIQY
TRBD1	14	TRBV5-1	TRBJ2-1	ASSLPRTGNYNEQF